This entry concerns a single T cell receptor (beta chain). In the authors' methods: It was from reference gene primer amplification that nucleated cell counts were estimated. Repertoires were generated with immunoSEQ multiplex PCR, while TCRdb's copy carries only in-frame clones and drops some. V, J and clone size were drawn from that table, and D and trimming were deduced from the DNA. This sample has fewer than 300,000 clones, with 91% found just once. Germline assignment: CDR1 SGHRS and CDR2 YFSETQ. The V and J ends lost 4 bases and 7 bases, in that order; junction bases with no gene match: 3. The CDR3 length is 14 residues. This specimen belongs to a study of blood T cell repertoires in COVID-19. Study-level background: COVID-19 samples from acute and convalescent phases originated in the United States, Italy and Spain. Sources were T cells, B-cell-depleted T cells, or PBMCs; the material itself was cDNA or gDNA.

The chain uses TRBV5-1 and TRBJ1-4; 11 bases agree with TRBD1. The sample taken for sequencing was peripheral blood. This clonotype was sampled from a person under 35 with COVID-19, enrolled during active disease. CDR3 DNA sequence: TGCGCCAGCAGCCAGGGACAGGGGGGTGAAAAACTGTTTTTT. Translating it yields CASSQGQGGEKLFF.